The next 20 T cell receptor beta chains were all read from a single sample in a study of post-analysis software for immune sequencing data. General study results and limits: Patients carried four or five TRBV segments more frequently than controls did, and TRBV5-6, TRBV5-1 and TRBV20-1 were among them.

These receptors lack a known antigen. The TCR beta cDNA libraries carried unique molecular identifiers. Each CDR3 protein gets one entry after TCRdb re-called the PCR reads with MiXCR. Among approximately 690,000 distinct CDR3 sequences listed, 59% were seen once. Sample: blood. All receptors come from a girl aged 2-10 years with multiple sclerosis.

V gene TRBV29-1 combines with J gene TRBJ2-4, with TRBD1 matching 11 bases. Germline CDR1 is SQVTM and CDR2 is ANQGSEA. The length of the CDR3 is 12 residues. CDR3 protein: CNVGQGASIQYF. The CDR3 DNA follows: TGCAACGTAGGACAGGGGGCCAGCATTCAGTACTTC.

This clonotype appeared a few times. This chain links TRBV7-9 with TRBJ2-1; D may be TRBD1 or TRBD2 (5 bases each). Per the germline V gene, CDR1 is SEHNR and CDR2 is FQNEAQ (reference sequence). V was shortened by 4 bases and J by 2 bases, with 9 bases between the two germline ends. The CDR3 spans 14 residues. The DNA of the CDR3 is TGTGCCAGCAGCTACCCGGGACCCTACAATGAGCAGTTCTTC. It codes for CASSYPGPYNEQFF.

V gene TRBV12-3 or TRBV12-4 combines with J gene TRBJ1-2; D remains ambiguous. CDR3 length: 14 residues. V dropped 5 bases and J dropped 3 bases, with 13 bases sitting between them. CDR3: CASSPEDFDYGYTF. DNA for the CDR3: TGTGCCAGCAGTCCGGAGGATTTCGACTATGGCTACACCTTC.

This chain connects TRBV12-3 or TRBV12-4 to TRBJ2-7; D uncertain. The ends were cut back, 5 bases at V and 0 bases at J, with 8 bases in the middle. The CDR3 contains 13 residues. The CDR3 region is CASSARSSYEQYF. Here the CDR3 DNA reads TGTGCCAGCAGTGCAAGGAGCTCCTACGAGCAGTACTTC.

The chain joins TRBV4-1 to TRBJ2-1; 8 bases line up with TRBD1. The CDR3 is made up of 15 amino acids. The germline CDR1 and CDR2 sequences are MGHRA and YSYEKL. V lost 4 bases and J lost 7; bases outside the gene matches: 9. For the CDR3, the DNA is TGCGCCAGCAGCCCCTCGGACAGGGTAGGGAATGAGCAGTTCTTC. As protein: CASSPSDRVGNEQFF.

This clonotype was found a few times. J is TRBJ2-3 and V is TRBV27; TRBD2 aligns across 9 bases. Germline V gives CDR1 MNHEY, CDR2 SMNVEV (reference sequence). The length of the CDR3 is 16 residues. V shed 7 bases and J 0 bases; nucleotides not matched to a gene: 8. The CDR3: CASNVGGRVSTDTQYF. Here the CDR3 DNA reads TGTGCCAGCAACGTGGGCGGGAGGGTTAGCACAGATACGCAGTATTTT.

This CDR3 reads CASSLYGVDEQYF. The CDR3 bases are TGTGCCAGCAGTTTATATGGGGTTGACGAGCAGTACTTC. The chain has TRBV12-3 or TRBV12-4 and TRBJ2-7; no reliable D call. The CDR3 sequence is 13 residues long. V gave up 2 bases and J gave up 5 bases, with 10 bases separating them.

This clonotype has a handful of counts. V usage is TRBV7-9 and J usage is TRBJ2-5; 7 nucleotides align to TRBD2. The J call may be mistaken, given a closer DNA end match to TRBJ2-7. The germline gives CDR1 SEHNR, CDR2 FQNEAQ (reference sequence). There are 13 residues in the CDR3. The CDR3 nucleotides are TGTGCCAGCGGGTCGCGGGAGTTTTACGAGCAGTACTTC. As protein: CASGSREFYEQYF.

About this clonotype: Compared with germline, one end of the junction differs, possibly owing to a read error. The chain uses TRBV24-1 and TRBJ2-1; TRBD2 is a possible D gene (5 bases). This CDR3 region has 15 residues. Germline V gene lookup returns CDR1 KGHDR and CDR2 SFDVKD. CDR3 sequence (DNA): TGTGCCACCAGTGATACAGACCGGGGTTACAATAAGCAGTTCTTC. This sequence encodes CATSDTDRGYNKQFF.

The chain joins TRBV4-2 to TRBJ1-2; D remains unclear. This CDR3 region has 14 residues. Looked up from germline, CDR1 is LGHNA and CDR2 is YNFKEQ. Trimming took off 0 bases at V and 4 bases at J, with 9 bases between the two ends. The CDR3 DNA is TGTGCCAGCAGCCAAGATCGGCAGGTCTATGGCTACACCTTC. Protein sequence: CASSQDRQVYGYTF.

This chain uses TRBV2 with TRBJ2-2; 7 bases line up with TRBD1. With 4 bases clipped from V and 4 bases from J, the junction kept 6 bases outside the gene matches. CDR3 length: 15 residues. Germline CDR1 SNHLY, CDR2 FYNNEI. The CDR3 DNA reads TGTGCCAGCAGTGTTACAGGGGTCGGCACCGGGGAGCTGTTTTTT. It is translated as CASSVTGVGTGELFF. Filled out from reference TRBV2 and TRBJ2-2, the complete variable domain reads EPEVTQTPSHQVTQMGQEVILRCVPISNHLYFYWYRQILGQKVEFLVSFYNNEISEKSEIFDDQFSVERPDGSNFTLKIRSTKLEDSAMYFCASSVTGVGTGELFFGEGSRLTVL.

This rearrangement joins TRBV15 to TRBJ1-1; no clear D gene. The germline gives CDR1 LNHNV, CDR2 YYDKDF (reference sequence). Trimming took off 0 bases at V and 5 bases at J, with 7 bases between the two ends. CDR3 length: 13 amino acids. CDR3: CATSRDWGTEAFF. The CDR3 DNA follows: TGTGCCACCAGCAGAGACTGGGGTACTGAAGCTTTCTTT.

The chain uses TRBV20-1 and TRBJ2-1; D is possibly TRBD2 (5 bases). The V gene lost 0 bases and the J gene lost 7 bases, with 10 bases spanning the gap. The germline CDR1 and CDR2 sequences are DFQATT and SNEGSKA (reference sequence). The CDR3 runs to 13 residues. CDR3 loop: CSARDTRWNEQFF. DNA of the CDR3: TGCAGTGCTAGAGATACTAGGTGGAATGAGCAGTTCTTC.

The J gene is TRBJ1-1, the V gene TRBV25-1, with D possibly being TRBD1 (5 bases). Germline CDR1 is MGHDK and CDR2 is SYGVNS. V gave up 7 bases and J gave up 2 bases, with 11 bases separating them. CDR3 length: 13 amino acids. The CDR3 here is CASTRGDNTEAFF. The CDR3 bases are TGTGCCAGCACCCGAGGGGATAACACTGAAGCTTTCTTT.

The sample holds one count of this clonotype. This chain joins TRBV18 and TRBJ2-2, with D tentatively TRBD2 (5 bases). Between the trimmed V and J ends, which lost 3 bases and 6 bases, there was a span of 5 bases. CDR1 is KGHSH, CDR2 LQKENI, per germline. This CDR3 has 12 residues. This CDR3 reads CASSPEAGELFF. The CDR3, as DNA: TGTGCCAGCTCACCGGAGGCCGGGGAGCTGTTTTTT.

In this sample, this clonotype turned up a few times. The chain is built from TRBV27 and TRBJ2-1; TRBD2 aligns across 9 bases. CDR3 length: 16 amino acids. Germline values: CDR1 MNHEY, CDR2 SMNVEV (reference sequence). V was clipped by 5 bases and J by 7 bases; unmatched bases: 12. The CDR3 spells CASSLTKREVNNEQFF. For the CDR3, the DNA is TGTGCCAGCAGTCTAACTAAGCGGGAGGTTAATAATGAGCAGTTCTTC.

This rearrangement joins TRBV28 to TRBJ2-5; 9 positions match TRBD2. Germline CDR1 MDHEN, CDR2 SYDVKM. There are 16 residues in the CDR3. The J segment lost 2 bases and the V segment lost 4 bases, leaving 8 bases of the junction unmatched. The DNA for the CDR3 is TGTGCCAGCAGTTCCCCCCTAGCGGGGACTCAAGAGACCCAGTACTTC. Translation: CASSSPLAGTQETQYF.

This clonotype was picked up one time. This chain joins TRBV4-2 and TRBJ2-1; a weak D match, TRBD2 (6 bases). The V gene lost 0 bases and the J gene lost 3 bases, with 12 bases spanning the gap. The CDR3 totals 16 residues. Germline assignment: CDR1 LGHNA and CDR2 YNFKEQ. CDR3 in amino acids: CASSQDPASDYNEQFF. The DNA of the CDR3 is TGTGCCAGCAGCCAAGATCCAGCTAGCGACTACAATGAGCAGTTCTTC.

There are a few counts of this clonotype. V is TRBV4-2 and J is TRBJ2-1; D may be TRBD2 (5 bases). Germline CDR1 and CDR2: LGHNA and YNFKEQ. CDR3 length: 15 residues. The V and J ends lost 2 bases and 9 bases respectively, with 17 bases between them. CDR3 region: CASSQRGELSREQFF. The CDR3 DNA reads TGTGCCAGCAGCCAACGGGGAGAATTGTCGCGTGAGCAGTTCTTC.

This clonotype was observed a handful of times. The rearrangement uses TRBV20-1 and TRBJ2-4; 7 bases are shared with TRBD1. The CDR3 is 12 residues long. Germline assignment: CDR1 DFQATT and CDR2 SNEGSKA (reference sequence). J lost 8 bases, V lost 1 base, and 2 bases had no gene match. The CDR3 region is CSARGQGDIQYF. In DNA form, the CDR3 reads TGCAGTGCTAGAGGGCAGGGGGACATTCAGTACTTC.